What follows are 28 T cell receptor beta chains derived from one specimen sequenced in a study of blood T cell repertoires in COVID-19. Using immunoSEQ multiplex PCR, the repertoire was profiled, and TCRdb retains in-frame clones only, with some absent. The sample shows 250,000 to 350,000 clones, about nine tenths of them seen only once. Material: peripheral blood. These receptors were collected from a woman in her 50s who had recovered from COVID-19.

This chain links TRBV9 with TRBJ2-3; D might be TRBD2 (7 bases). The CDR3 covers 15 residues. The V and J ends lost 0 bases and 10 bases respectively, with 18 bases between them. Germline CDR1 and CDR2: SGDLS and YYNGEE. The CDR3 region has the DNA TGTGCCAGCAGCGTAGCCGGGGGGCGAGACTTCGCGCAGTATTTT. Protein product: CASSVAGGRDFAQYF.

The rearrangement uses TRBV5-6 and TRBJ2-6, with D uncertain. Trimming pared 4 bases from V and 4 bases from J, leaving 9 bases between. Germline V lookup: CDR1 SGHDT, CDR2 YYEEEE. This CDR3 has 14 residues. The CDR3 reads CASSPSLGANVLTF. In DNA, the CDR3 is TGTGCCAGCAGCCCTTCCTTGGGGGCCAACGTCCTGACTTTC.

This chain uses TRBV6-2 or TRBV6-3 with TRBJ1-1; 11 nucleotides line up with TRBD1. Per the germline V gene, CDR1 is MNHEY and CDR2 is SVGEGT. The CDR3 loop spans 17 amino acids. V lost 0 bases and J lost 4; bases outside the gene matches: 7. Written as DNA, the CDR3 is TGTGCCAGCAGTTACTCCGGACAGGGGGCGCGGGGCACTGAAGCTTTCTTT. Amino acid sequence: CASSYSGQGARGTEAFF.

This clone appeared a few times. The chain carries TRBV6-2 or TRBV6-3 and TRBJ2-1, with D maybe TRBD1 (5 bases). Trimming left V 2 bases short and J 6 bases short, with 17 bases between. Germline V gene lookup returns CDR1 MNHEY and CDR2 SVGEGT. The CDR3 loop spans 16 amino acids. CDR3 residues: CASSYRAAKGSNEQFF. DNA for the CDR3: TGTGCCAGCAGTTACAGGGCGGCTAAGGGGTCCAATGAGCAGTTCTTC.

For the CDR3, the DNA is TGTGCCAGCAGTTACTCTCGGACAGTAACCTACGAGCAGTACTTC. Translated, it gives CASSYSRTVTYEQYF. The chain is built from TRBV6-2 or TRBV6-3 and TRBJ2-7, with a weak D call TRBD1 (6 bases). This CDR3 has 15 amino acids. Germline V CDR1 and CDR2: MNHEY, SVGEGT. V lost 0 bases and J 2 bases, leaving 11 bases between the germline ends.

This clone was detected only once. Within the sample, other DNA sequences also encode this same CDR3. V is TRBV27 and J is TRBJ1-1, with D maybe TRBD1 (5 bases). V was shortened by 0 bases and J by 2 bases, with 7 bases between the two germline ends. CDR3 size: 14 residues. Germline loops: CDR1 MNHEY, CDR2 SMNVEV (reference sequence). The CDR3 coding sequence is TGTGCCAGCAGTTTATCCCAGGGAAACACTGAAGCTTTCTTT. Its protein is CASSLSQGNTEAFF.

The rearrangement joins TRBV5-5 to TRBJ1-4, with 7 bases matching TRBD1. Trimming removed 4 bases from V and 3 bases from J; junction bases left unmatched: 9. The CDR3 runs to 16 residues. Germline CDR1 SGHKS, CDR2 YYEKEE (reference sequence). CDR3 sequence: CASSQATGWANEKLFF. Here the CDR3 DNA reads TGTGCCAGCAGCCAAGCGACAGGGTGGGCTAATGAAAAACTGTTTTTT. Full variable domain (remainder filled in from reference TRBV5-5 and TRBJ1-4): DAGVTQSPTHLIKTRGQQVTLRCSPISGHKSVSWYQQVLGQGPQFIFQYYEKEERGRGNFPDRFSARQFPNYSSELNVNALLLGDSALYLCASSQATGWANEKLFFGSGTQLSVL.

The chain has TRBV19 and TRBJ1-5; 7 bases are a match to TRBD1. In germline, CDR1 is LNHDA, CDR2 SQIVND (reference sequence). The CDR3 length is 16 residues. The junction had 10 bases not matched to a gene; V was cut back by 6 bases and J by 2 bases. CDR3 nucleotides: TGTGCCAGTAGGGCAGGGGGTGTCGGTGGCAATCAGCCCCAGCATTTT. The encoded protein is CASRAGGVGGNQPQHF.

The chain links TRBV30 to TRBJ2-7; D is perhaps TRBD1 (5 bases). The germline V gene encodes CDR1 GTSNPN and CDR2 SVGIG (reference sequence). The V end was cut by 0 bases, the J end by 9 bases, with 9 bases between. The CDR3 runs 11 residues. The chain's CDR3 is CAWSVLDTQYF. The CDR3 nucleotides read TGTGCCTGGAGTGTACTGGACACGCAGTACTTC.

The chain uses TRBV19 and TRBJ1-2; possibly TRBD1 for D (6 bases). Germline CDR1 is LNHDA and CDR2 is SQIVND (reference sequence). Trimming removed 7 bases at V and 8 bases at J, with 20 bases between. The CDR3 length is 14 residues. CDR3 protein: CASNPTGLWRGYTF. CDR3 bases: TGTGCCAGTAACCCAACAGGGCTGTGGAGAGGCTACACCTTC.

The chain recombines TRBV7-9 with TRBJ1-4; maybe TRBD1 (6 bases). Germline-derived CDR1 and CDR2 are SEHNR and FQNEAQ (reference sequence). Trimming pared 5 bases from V and 4 bases from J, leaving 17 bases between. The CDR3 loop spans 16 amino acids. DNA of the CDR3: TGTGCCAGCAGCATTCCCGGACAGATCTATAATGAAAAACTGTTTTTT. It yields the protein CASSIPGQIYNEKLFF. Drawing the rest from reference TRBV7-9 and TRBJ1-4, the complete variable domain is DTGVSQNPRHKITKRGQNVTFRCDPISEHNRLYWYRQTLGQGPEFLTYFQNEAQLEKSRLLSDRFSAERPKGSFSTLEIQRTEQGDSAMYLCASSIPGQIYNEKLFFGSGTQLSVL.

This clone has a handful of counts. The gene calls are TRBV27 and TRBJ1-2; perhaps TRBD1 as D (5 bases). The V gene lost 5 bases and the J gene lost 3 bases, with 10 bases spanning the gap. CDR3 size: 13 residues. Germline-derived CDR1 and CDR2 are MNHEY and SMNVEV (reference sequence). The CDR3 coding sequence is TGTGCCAGCAGTCTCTCAGGGTACTATGGCTACACCTTC. This gives the protein CASSLSGYYGYTF.

V usage is TRBV19 and J usage is TRBJ2-1; 7 bases line up with TRBD2. This CDR3 region has 16 residues. The V and J ends lost 4 bases and 0 bases, in that order; junction bases with no gene match: 6. The germline gives CDR1 LNHDA, CDR2 SQIVND (reference sequence). CDR3 DNA: TGTGCCAGTAGTAGAGCTAGCGGAACCTCCTACAATGAGCAGTTCTTC. The encoded protein is CASSRASGTSYNEQFF.

The V and J genes are TRBV19 and TRBJ1-2, with 7 nucleotides matching TRBD1. The V and J ends lost 4 bases and 4 bases, in that order; junction bases with no gene match: 12. CDR1 LNHDA and CDR2 SQIVND come from the germline V gene (reference sequence). The CDR3 runs 16 residues. The CDR3 DNA follows: TGTGCCAGTAGTACGGGCCCCCGGGACAGAGTCTATGGCTACACCTTC. This codes for CASSTGPRDRVYGYTF.

The V and J genes are TRBV9 and TRBJ2-1, with D maybe TRBD2 (5 bases). CDR1 and CDR2 from the germline V gene are SGDLS and YYNGEE. V shed 1 base and J shed 9 bases, with 17 bases lying between them. The CDR3 loop spans 15 amino acids. This chain's CDR3 is CASSVRHIPRGEQFF. The CDR3 DNA reads TGTGCCAGCAGCGTACGTCACATACCCCGGGGTGAGCAGTTCTTC.

The rearrangement joins TRBV11-2 to TRBJ1-1, with TRBD1 identical over 7 bases. CDR3 length equals 13 residues. The V gene's germline CDR1 is SGHAT and CDR2 FQNNGV. Germline trimming cut 1 base from V and 6 bases from J; bases unmatched to any gene: 2. The CDR3 bases are TGTGCCAGCAGCTTAGCAGGGGGAGCTGAAGCTTTCTTT. Translating gives CASSLAGGAEAFF.

CDR3 sequence reads: CASRHAGTGYYEQYF. The CDR3 bases are TGTGCCAGTAGACACGCCGGGACAGGTTACTACGAGCAGTACTTC. The rearrangement joins TRBV19 to TRBJ2-7; TRBD1 matches 8 bases. Trimming took 6 bases from V and 3 from J; bases not matched to a gene: 10. This CDR3 region has 15 residues. Germline CDR1 and CDR2: LNHDA and SQIVND (reference sequence).

The genes are TRBV28 and TRBJ1-1, with 7 bases fitting TRBD1. CDR3 size: 15 residues. The V and J ends lost 6 bases and 1 base, in that order; junction bases with no gene match: 8. Germline CDR1 is MDHEN and CDR2 is SYDVKM. The CDR3 spells CASRGTEASNTEAFF. CDR3 bases: TGTGCCAGCAGGGGGACAGAGGCTTCGAACACTGAAGCTTTCTTT. Based on the CDR3 plus reference TRBV28 and TRBJ1-1, the full variable domain is DVKVTQSSRYLVKRTGEKVFLECVQDMDHENMFWYRQDPGLGLRLIYFSYDVKMKEKGDIPEGYSVSREKKERFSLILESASTNQTSMYLCASRGTEASNTEAFFGQGTRLTVV.

The chain combines TRBV9 with TRBJ1-2, with D possibly being TRBD1 (6 bases). The V end lost 4 bases, the J end lost 8 bases, and 15 bases lay between the germline ends. This CDR3 contains 13 residues. The V gene's germline CDR1 is SGDLS and CDR2 YYNGEE. CDR3 protein: CASSLGGAQGYTF. DNA for the CDR3: TGTGCCAGCAGCCTGGGGGGGGCGCAGGGCTACACCTTC. The variable domain in full, with the rest retrieved from reference TRBV9 and TRBJ1-2, is DSGVTQTPKHLITATGQRVTLRCSPRSGDLSVYWYQQSLDQGLQFLIQYYNGEERAKGNILERFSAQQFPDLHSELNLSSLELGDSALYFCASSLGGAQGYTFGSGTRLTVV.

This clone was recorded once. This sequence joins TRBV5-1 and TRBJ1-4; 10 bases agree with TRBD1. The CDR3 loop spans 15 amino acids. V dropped 4 bases and J dropped 8; count of bases not matched to a gene: 8. Per germline, CDR1 SGHRS and CDR2 YFSETQ. CDR3 region: CASSPGQGFREKLFF. Written as DNA, the CDR3 is TGCGCCAGCAGCCCGGGACAGGGGTTTCGCGAAAAACTGTTTTTT. Full variable domain (rest looked up from reference TRBV5-1 and TRBJ1-4): KAGVTQTPRYLIKTRGQQVTLSCSPISGHRSVSWYQQTPGQGLQFLFEYFSETQRNKGNFPGRFSGRQFSNSRSEMNVSTLELGDSALYLCASSPGQGFREKLFFGSGTQLSVL.

This chain connects TRBV6-2 or TRBV6-3 to TRBJ2-7; D is possibly TRBD1 (5 bases). This CDR3 spans 12 amino acids. Looked up from germline, CDR1 is MNHEY and CDR2 is SVGEGT. V was cut by 2 bases and J by 4 bases, with 6 bases left in between. CDR3 residues: CASSYAGYEQYF. The CDR3 coding sequence is TGTGCCAGCAGTTACGCAGGGTACGAGCAGTACTTC.

This clone has only a few counts. The chain recombines TRBV28 with TRBJ2-7, with 11 bases matching TRBD2. The CDR3 is 19 amino acids. J gave up 2 bases and V 6 bases, and 18 bases lay outside the gene matches. Germline V lookup: CDR1 MDHEN, CDR2 SYDVKM. DNA for the CDR3: TGTGCCAGCAGCCTTGAGCGGGGACTAGCGGCAGTAAAGACCTACGAGCAGTACTTC. Encoded protein: CASSLERGLAAVKTYEQYF.

The chain has TRBV5-6 and TRBJ1-5; 11 bases line up with TRBD1. V was clipped by 4 bases and J by 7 bases; unmatched bases: 7. The CDR3 has 15 amino acids. Germline CDR1 SGHDT, CDR2 YYEEEE. For the CDR3, the DNA is TGTGCCAGCAGCACTAAGGACAGGGGGCACCAGCCCCAGCATTTT. Translating it yields CASSTKDRGHQPQHF.

The J gene is TRBJ2-1, the V gene TRBV5-8; 9 positions match TRBD2. Germline assignment: CDR1 SGHTS and CDR2 YDEGEE. CDR3 length: 15 residues. Unmatched junction bases numbered 2, after V lost 0 bases and J lost 4 bases. CDR3 sequence reads: CASSLVLAGYNEQFF. The CDR3 nucleotides are TGTGCCAGCAGCTTGGTGCTAGCGGGATACAATGAGCAGTTCTTC.

This chain joins TRBV3-1 (or the pseudogene TRBV3-2) and TRBJ2-2; D call uncertain. V was clipped by 0 bases and J by 0 bases, with 11 bases between them. The CDR3 has 17 residues. Germline CDR1 reads LGHDT; CDR2 reads YNNKEL (reference sequence). CDR3 residues: CASSQDRRPTNTGELFF. The CDR3 nucleotides are TGTGCCAGCAGCCAAGATAGGAGACCGACGAACACCGGGGAGCTGTTTTTT.

V usage is TRBV9 and J usage is TRBJ2-7, with TRBD2 matching over 8 bases. Looked up from germline, CDR1 is SGDLS and CDR2 is YYNGEE. V dropped 4 bases and J dropped 2; count of bases not matched to a gene: 8. The CDR3 sequence is 15 residues long. The CDR3 DNA sequence: TGTGCCAGCAGCCCGAGACTAGCGAGTACCTACGAGCAGTACTTC. It translates to CASSPRLASTYEQYF.

This chain links TRBV27 with TRBJ1-2; 9 bases fit TRBD1. CDR3 length: 14 residues. CDR1 MNHEY and CDR2 SMNVEV come from the germline V gene (reference sequence). The V segment lost 5 bases and the J segment 14 bases; nucleotides outside the gene matches: 15. The CDR3: CASSPQGQGRSATF. The CDR3 DNA follows: TGTGCCAGCAGTCCCCAGGGACAGGGAAGATCAGCTACCTTC.

The rearrangement joins TRBV5-1 to TRBJ1-2; D might be TRBD1 (5 bases). In germline, CDR1 is SGHRS, CDR2 YFSETQ. The germline V and J ends were trimmed by 0 bases and 6 bases, with 12 bases remaining between them. CDR3 length equals 14 residues. In DNA, the CDR3 is TGCGCCAGCAGCTTGGCGGGCGGGACTGATGGCTACACCTTC. Translated: CASSLAGGTDGYTF.